This T cell receptor (beta chain) appears in the sequencing data of a study of cytomegalovirus exposure and HLA in healthy donors. General study findings and limits: Specific recognition of CMV antigens was confirmed in vitro for three chains (all CMV-associated). Later analysis placed DRB1 highest and HLA-C lowest in TCR association rates, which differed by HLA locus. Later analysis demonstrated an association between a missense DCLRE1C variant and TCR beta V- and J-gene trimming. Productive status was seen about 90% or about 30% of the time for most TCR beta V segments in an earlier analysis.

Only a few counts were recorded for this clone. The antigen is undetermined. Both 60 Vbeta primers and 13 Jbeta primers went into the PCR. Using immunoSEQ multiplex PCR, the repertoire was profiled, and TCRdb retains in-frame clones only, with some absent. Altogether 40,000 to 55,000 clones are present, roughly 76% being singletons, with the ten largest covering 5.5% to 7%. The CDR3 loop spans 17 amino acids. This receptor was obtained from a young man in good health and CMV-seronegative. Sequenced material: PBMCs. The chain joins TRBV7-5 to TRBJ2-1; the D call in the table, TRBD2, was not verified against the DNA. TRBV7-5 is marked as a pseudogene. CDR3 nucleotide sequence: TGTGTCAGAAGCTTAGTGCCAATTCGGGAGGCACCATCTGAGCAGTTCTTC. It translates to CVRSLVPIREAPSEQFF.